These 21 T cell receptor beta chains originate from one sample sequenced in a study of cytomegalovirus exposure and HLA in healthy donors. 13 Jbeta primers and 60 Vbeta primers were used for the PCR. Data came from immunoSEQ multiplex PCR; TCRdb stores just in-frame clones and leaves some out. Seen here are around 99,000 clones, just under 70% observed once, and the top ten hold approximately 5.4%. What was sequenced was PBMCs. These receptors came from a woman between 65 and 79 years old in good health and CMV-seropositive.

The chain uses TRBV19 and TRBJ2-7, with TRBD1 as a possible D gene (6 bases). CDR3 length: 15 amino acids. Trimming shortened V by 3 bases and J by 0 bases, and 12 bases separated the two germline ends. CDR1 LNHDA and CDR2 SQIVND come from the germline V gene (reference sequence). CDR3 residues: CASSMSGTPSYEQYF. DNA for the CDR3: TGTGCCAGTAGTATGTCAGGGACACCCTCCTACGAGCAGTACTTC.

The V call is TRBV5-1, the J call TRBJ2-3; D possibly corresponds to TRBD1 (6 bases). The ends were cut back, 0 bases at V and 2 bases at J, with 19 bases in the middle. CDR1 is SGHRS and CDR2 is YFSETQ in the germline V gene. The CDR3 totals 18 residues. The CDR3: CASSLGVVGAPITDTQYF. CDR3 in DNA: TGCGCCAGCAGCTTGGGGGTGGTGGGGGCCCCCATCACAGATACGCAGTATTTT.

The chain employs TRBV5-1 and TRBJ2-3; 8 bases align to TRBD2. Per the germline V gene, CDR1 is SGHRS and CDR2 is YFSETQ. The J segment lost 0 bases and the V segment lost 5 bases, leaving 5 bases of the junction unmatched. The CDR3 consists of 15 residues. CDR3 sequence reads: CASSYAGGSTDTQYF. CDR3 nucleotides: TGCGCCAGCAGTTACGCGGGGGGTAGCACAGATACGCAGTATTTT.

The gene calls are TRBV5-6 and TRBJ2-6; maybe TRBD2 (6 bases). CDR3 length equals 19 residues. The germline V gene encodes CDR1 SGHDT and CDR2 YYEEEE. The V and J ends lost 5 bases and 5 bases respectively, with 26 bases between them. CDR3 sequence (DNA): TGTGCCAGCAGTTCCCCCGGGGGTACCTCAAATTCGAGGGCCAACGTCCTGACTTTC. Protein product: CASSSPGGTSNSRANVLTF.

Here the CDR3 reads CASSLSGGANTGELFF. The CDR3 coding sequence is TGTGCCAGCAGCCTGAGTGGGGGCGCGAACACCGGGGAGCTGTTTTTT. This chain uses TRBV11-2 with TRBJ2-2, with D possibly matching TRBD1 (6 bases). The V and J ends lost 5 bases and 0 bases respectively, with 13 bases between them. The germline V gene has CDR1 SGHAT and CDR2 FQNNGV. CDR3 size: 16 residues.

The V call is TRBV2, the J call TRBJ1-5; the D gene is possibly TRBD1 (6 bases). Trimming left V 2 bases short and J 3 bases short, with 14 bases between. Germline V gives CDR1 SNHLY, CDR2 FYNNEI. The CDR3 loop spans 16 amino acids. For the CDR3, the DNA is TGTGCCAGCAGTGAACAAGGGGGAAGAAACAATCAGCCCCAGCATTTT. This gives the protein CASSEQGGRNNQPQHF.

Written as DNA, the CDR3 is TGTGCCAGCAGCCCGAGACAGACCCAGGGTTTCACTGAAGCTTTCTTT. This codes for CASSPRQTQGFTEAFF. The chain has TRBV7-8 and TRBJ1-1, with D possibly matching TRBD1 (5 bases). V dropped 5 bases and J dropped 4 bases, with 20 bases sitting between them. This CDR3 spans 16 amino acids. Germline V gene sequence: CDR1 SGHVS, CDR2 FQNEAQ.

The J gene is TRBJ1-1, the V gene TRBV27, with 8 bases identical to TRBD1. The V segment lost 2 bases and the J segment 5 bases; nucleotides outside the gene matches: 7. From germline, CDR1 is MNHEY and CDR2 SMNVEV (reference sequence). This CDR3 spans 15 amino acids. The CDR3 DNA sequence: TGTGCCAGCAGTTTAGTCGGACAGGGTAGAACTGAAGCTTTCTTT. This translates into CASSLVGQGRTEAFF.

This chain connects TRBV6-1 to TRBJ1-5; 8 positions match TRBD1. CDR3 size: 16 residues. Germline V gene sequence: CDR1 MNHNS, CDR2 SASEGT. Germline trimming cut 4 bases from V and 5 bases from J; bases unmatched to any gene: 10. CDR3 protein: CASSVTDRAGDQPQHF. The CDR3 region has the DNA TGTGCCAGCAGTGTTACGGACAGGGCCGGCGATCAGCCCCAGCATTTT.

The rearrangement links TRBV14 to TRBJ1-4; D might be TRBD1 (6 bases). There are 13 residues in the CDR3. CDR1 and CDR2 (germline): SGHDN, FVKESK. Trimming removed 4 bases from V and 6 bases from J, with 9 bases in between. CDR3 residues: CASSRGQYEKLFF. CDR3 sequence (DNA): TGTGCCAGCAGCCGCGGACAGTATGAAAAACTGTTTTTT.

The chain joins TRBV5-1 to TRBJ2-5; D is uncertain. This CDR3 has 14 residues. The V and J ends lost 1 base and 5 bases respectively, with 12 bases between them. Per germline, CDR1 SGHRS and CDR2 YFSETQ. The CDR3 DNA follows: TGCGCCAGCAGCTTGACAGTTCCCAGGGAGACCCAGTACTTC. Its translation: CASSLTVPRETQYF. Supplemented by reference TRBV5-1 and TRBJ2-5, the full variable domain reads KAGVTQTPRYLIKTRGQQVTLSCSPISGHRSVSWYQQTPGQGLQFLFEYFSETQRNKGNFPGRFSGRQFSNSRSEMNVSTLELGDSALYLCASSLTVPRETQYFGPGTRLLVL.

In its sample, this clone was seen once. The V and J genes are TRBV7-2 and TRBJ2-7; 12 nucleotides line up with TRBD2. Germline values: CDR1 SGHTA, CDR2 FQGNSA. This CDR3 is 15 amino acids long. V shed 5 bases, J shed 2 bases, and the junction held 4 bases outside the gene matches. CDR3 sequence reads: CASSQASGGAYEQYF. CDR3 nucleotide sequence: TGTGCCAGCAGCCAAGCTAGCGGGGGGGCCTACGAGCAGTACTTC.

This clone was seen more than once but under ten times. V gene TRBV2 combines with J gene TRBJ2-1; D is perhaps TRBD1 (5 bases). Trimming took 5 bases from V and 9 from J, leaving 11 bases between them. The germline V gene has CDR1 SNHLY and CDR2 FYNNEI. The CDR3 loop spans 12 amino acids. As DNA, the CDR3 is TGTGCCAGCAGTCCAGGGCAAGGTGAGCAGTTCTTC. This gives the protein CASSPGQGEQFF. The full variable domain, completed using reference TRBV2 and TRBJ2-1, is EPEVTQTPSHQVTQMGQEVILRCVPISNHLYFYWYRQILGQKVEFLVSFYNNEISEKSEIFDDQFSVERPDGSNFTLKIRSTKLEDSAMYFCASSPGQGEQFFGPGTRLTVL.

The rearrangement joins TRBV4-3 to TRBJ2-7; 8 positions match TRBD1. This CDR3 contains 14 residues. J gave up 2 bases and V 4 bases, and 4 bases lay outside the gene matches. The V gene's germline CDR1 is LGHNA and CDR2 YSLEER. CDR3 region: CASSLRQGPYEQYF. CDR3 nucleotide sequence: TGCGCCAGCAGCCTTCGACAGGGGCCCTACGAGCAGTACTTC.

V usage is TRBV30 and J usage is TRBJ2-3; no reliable D call. Germline V gene sequence: CDR1 GTSNPN, CDR2 SVGIG (reference sequence). The CDR3 covers 12 residues. V lost 2 bases and J lost 4, with 7 bases in between. CDR3 in DNA: TGTGCCTGGAGTCCGGGTCCAGATACGCAGTATTTT. Encoded protein: CAWSPGPDTQYF.

The chain is built from TRBV29-1 and TRBJ2-5; TRBD2 aligns across 8 bases. This CDR3 region has 13 residues. V lost 5 bases and J lost 5; bases outside the gene matches: 7. Germline values: CDR1 SQVTM, CDR2 ANQGSEA. The CDR3 bases are TGCAGCGTTCAGCGGGGGTCCGGGGAGACCCAGTACTTC. This codes for CSVQRGSGETQYF.

The chain carries TRBV6-5 and TRBJ2-7, with TRBD2 as a possible D gene (5 bases). Between the trimmed V and J ends, which lost 4 bases and 6 bases, there was a span of 10 bases. The germline V gene encodes CDR1 MNHEY and CDR2 SVGAGI. The CDR3 spans 12 residues. Here the CDR3 DNA reads TGTGCCAGCAGTTCTCCGGGGTTCGAGCAGTACTTC. It is translated as CASSSPGFEQYF.

The chain has TRBV7-9 and TRBJ2-7; D may be TRBD1 (7 bases). The V end was cut by 4 bases, the J end by 5 bases, with 12 bases between. CDR1 and CDR2 (germline): SEHNR, FQNEAQ (reference sequence). The CDR3 spans 13 residues. The CDR3 reads CASSSSGGNEQYF. The CDR3 DNA is TGTGCCAGCAGCTCCTCAGGGGGGAACGAGCAGTACTTC.

CDR3 sequence: CASSRGGPSYNEQFF. The CDR3 bases are TGTGCCAGCAGCCGCGGGGGTCCCTCCTACAATGAGCAGTTCTTC. This chain joins TRBV6-5 and TRBJ2-1; 7 bases map to TRBD2. Trimming at V came to 6 bases and at J to 0 bases, leaving 5 bases not matched to a gene. Germline V CDR1 and CDR2: MNHEY, SVGAGI. There are 15 residues in the CDR3.

The rearrangement joins TRBV29-1 to TRBJ2-5; 7 bases are a match to TRBD1. V shed 6 bases, J shed 2 bases, and the junction held 12 bases outside the gene matches. Germline V gives CDR1 SQVTM, CDR2 ANQGSEA. The CDR3 contains 15 residues. The CDR3 sequence: CSVVDPRGHQETQYF. The CDR3 coding sequence is TGCAGCGTGGTGGACCCGAGGGGGCATCAAGAGACCCAGTACTTC.

The V gene is TRBV19, the J gene TRBJ1-2, with 8 bases matching TRBD1. Trimming cost V 3 bases and J 7 bases; bases outside gene matches: 4. The CDR3 has 13 residues. Germline V CDR1 and CDR2: LNHDA, SQIVND (reference sequence). CDR3 nucleotide sequence: TGTGCCAGTAGTATGGGACAGGCCGTTGGCTACACCTTC. Protein sequence: CASSMGQAVGYTF.